These T cell receptor beta chains were read from a single sample in a study of blood T cell repertoires in COVID-19. The protocol was immunoSEQ multiplex PCR, while the TCRdb copy is restricted to in-frame clones and leaves out a portion. Counted here are some 200,000 clones, 88% occurring once; the ten biggest clones make up roughly 5.6%. The specimen was peripheral blood. Receptor source: a man in his forties with active or convalescent COVID-19. Both conserved end residues are part of each CDR3. The D gene is left open where the match is weak. Clone size is shown for a subset of rows, as once, few, many or a class of expanded clone.

TRBJ1-1,.,TRBV18,TRBD1,TGTGCCAGCTCATATTCAGGGGGAATGAACACTGAAGCTTTCTTT,CASSYSGGMNTEAFF
TRBJ1-4,.,TRBV7-9,TRBD1,TGTGCCAGCAGCATCGGCGGACAGGGGCCTCGAAAACTGTTTTTT,CASSIGGQGPRKLFF
TRBJ1-1,.,TRBV11-2,TRBD1,TGTGCCAGCAGCTCAGGACAGGGATGGAACACTGAAGCTTTCTTT,CASSSGQGWNTEAFF
TRBJ1-4,.,TRBV19,TRBD1,TGTGCCAGTAACACACTCGGGACAGCTAATGAAAAACTGTTTTTT,CASNTLGTANEKLFF
TRBJ1-5,.,TRBV6-1,.,TGTGCCAGCAGTGACAGGGAAGGTAATCAGCCCCAGCATTTT,CASSDREGNQPQHF
TRBJ2-1,.,TRBV7-9,TRBD2,TGTGCCAGCATACCGATCGGGCGGGAGAGTTACAATGAGCAGTTCTTC,CASIPIGRESYNEQFF
TRBJ1-2,.,TRBV2,TRBD1,TGTGCCAGCTCAGGGGGCTATGGCTACACCTTC,CASSGGYGYTF
TRBJ2-5,once,TRBV7-2,.,TGTGCCAGCAGCTTATCCGGGTTGGAGACCCAGTACTTC,CASSLSGLETQYF
TRBJ1-2,.,TRBV28,TRBD1,TGTGCCAGCAGTGCCCCGGGACAGGGGCCTGTTAACTATGGCTACACCTTC,CASSAPGQGPVNYGYTF
TRBJ1-1,.,TRBV6-5,.,TGTGCCAGCAGTTACTCCCGGACAGCCTCTGAAGCTTTCTTT,CASSYSRTASEAFF
TRBJ1-2,.,TRBV6-5,.,TGTGCCAGCAGTTACTCAAACGGGGGGGATGGCTACACCTTC,CASSYSNGGDGYTF
TRBJ1-5,.,TRBV27,.,TGTGCCAGCAGTTTAAGTACAGAACTAGCTAGTAGGCCCCAGCATTTT,CASSLSTELASRPQHF
TRBJ2-7,.,TRBV11-2,.,TGTGCCAGCAGCTACGGGTACGAGCAGTACTTC,CASSYGYEQYF
TRBJ1-6,.,TRBV27,TRBD1,TGTGCCAGCACCGAGACAGGGGCGGAGTCACCCCTCCACTTT,CASTETGAESPLHF
TRBJ1-5,.,TRBV12-3/TRBV12-4,.,TGTGCCAGCAGCTCCAGGGAGGGTCAGCCCCAGCATTTT,CASSSREGQPQHF
TRBJ2-1,once,TRBV3-1/TRBV3-2,.,TGTGCCAGCAGCCACGCAGGTCCTTGGTGGGAGGCGGTCTACAATGAGCAGTTCTTC,CASSHAGPWWEAVYNEQFF
TRBJ1-5,.,TRBV2,.,TGTGCCAGCAGTGTTTCGACCGAGGGCAATCAGCCCCAGCATTTT,CASSVSTEGNQPQHF
TRBJ2-7,.,TRBV10-2,.,TGCGCCAGCAGTGAGTCGCTGGGAGAAAGGTACGAGCAGTACTTC,CASSESLGERYEQYF
TRBJ1-4,.,TRBV4-2,.,TGTGCCAGCAGCCAAGAGTCCTTACAGGGTGTTGAAAAACTGTTTTTT,CASSQESLQGVEKLFF
TRBJ2-4,.,TRBV7-2,TRBD1,TGTGCCAGCAGCTTAGCCGGGACAGGGATGAAGCCGGCCAAAAACATTCAGTACTTC,CASSLAGTGMKPAKNIQYF
TRBJ1-5,once,TRBV7-2,TRBD1,TGTGCCAGCAGCTCCGGGACAGGGAATCAGCCCCAGCATTTT,CASSSGTGNQPQHF
TRBJ1-1,.,TRBV14,.,TGTGCCAGCAGCCAAGATTTCGCCTACCCAGGAAGCACTGAAGCTTTCTTT,CASSQDFAYPGSTEAFF
TRBJ2-2,.,TRBV29-1,.,TGCAGCGTTGAACCTGACACCAACACCGGGGAGCTGTTTTTT,CSVEPDTNTGELFF
TRBJ1-2,.,TRBV19,TRBD1,TGTGCCAGTAGTGGGACAGGGGATGTTGGCTACACCTTC,CASSGTGDVGYTF
TRBJ1-2,.,TRBV4-1,.,TGCGCCAGCAGCCAAGATCTGAGAAACTATGGCTACACCTTC,CASSQDLRNYGYTF
TRBJ1-1,.,TRBV5-1,.,TGCGCCAGCAGGAGGGGACCCGGGAGCACTGAAGCTTTCTTT,CASRRGPGSTEAFF
TRBJ1-1,.,TRBV24-1,TRBD1,TGTGCCACCTCGGCCGGACAGGGCCGGACTGAAGCTTTCTTT,CATSAGQGRTEAFF
TRBJ2-7,.,TRBV6-5,TRBD2,TGTGCCAGCAGTACCGGGACTAGCAACGAGCAGTACTTC,CASSTGTSNEQYF
TRBJ1-1,.,TRBV6-5,.,TGTGCCAGTCGAGTTCGTGGGCAGAACACTGAAGCTTTCTTT,CASRVRGQNTEAFF
TRBJ2-1,few,TRBV7-2,TRBD2,TGTGCCAGCAGCTCGACCGGACTAGCGGGAGAAGAGCAGTTCTTC,CASSSTGLAGEEQFF
TRBJ2-7,.,TRBV25-1,.,TGTGCCAGCAGTTTGGCCCAGGGGGGCTTCGAGCAGTACTTC,CASSLAQGGFEQYF
TRBJ1-6,.,TRBV19,TRBD1,TGTGCCAGTAGTATGGGGACAGGTCGAGCTAATTCACCCCTCCACTTT,CASSMGTGRANSPLHF
TRBJ2-1,.,TRBV5-1,.,TGCGCCAGCAGCTTTCGGGATCCCTACAATGAGCAGTTCTTC,CASSFRDPYNEQFF
TRBJ2-7,.,TRBV7-9,.,TGTGCCAGCAGCTCAATCCCCTTCGGGAACCCAGCCTACGAGCAGTACTTC,CASSSIPFGNPAYEQYF
TRBJ1-2,.,TRBV5-5,.,TGTGCCAGCAGCCAACAGGGTGTCTATGGCTACACCTTC,CASSQQGVYGYTF
TRBJ1-1,.,TRBV7-2,.,TGTGCCAGCAGCACCAGGGCAGGGAACACTGAAGCTTTCTTT,CASSTRAGNTEAFF
TRBJ2-6,.,TRBV6-6,.,TGTGCCAGCAGTTCGGACAGCTCTGGGGCCAACGTCCTGACTTTC,CASSSDSSGANVLTF
TRBJ2-7,.,TRBV3-1/TRBV3-2,TRBD1,TGTGCCAGCAGCCTCCGGACAGGGGTTTACGAGCAGTACTTC,CASSLRTGVYEQYF
TRBJ1-6,few,TRBV5-4,.,TGTGCCAGCACCGACGGGACATTATACAATTCACCCCTCCACTTT,CASTDGTLYNSPLHF
TRBJ1-2,.,TRBV28,.,TGTGCCAGCAACCTCCGGGAGACAGGCTACACCTTC,CASNLRETGYTF
TRBJ2-3,.,TRBV7-6,TRBD1,TGTGCCAGCAGCTCTGCGGGACAGGGTCGAACAGATACGCAGTATTTT,CASSSAGQGRTDTQYF
TRBJ2-1,once,TRBV29-1,TRBD2,TGCACTGTCTTCACGGGAGGGCCCCATGAGCAGTTCTTC,CTVFTGGPHEQFF
TRBJ2-5,once,TRBV4-1,TRBD2,TGCGCCAGCAGCGGGGTGGGAGGGCCCCAAGAGACCCAGTACTTC,CASSGVGGPQETQYF
TRBJ1-2,.,TRBV28,.,TGTGCCAGCAGTTTAAATCAGTATGGCTACACCTTC,CASSLNQYGYTF
TRBJ1-3,.,TRBV5-5,.,TGTGCCAGCAGCTTGGACCCCAAGACAGGAAACACCATATATTTT,CASSLDPKTGNTIYF
TRBJ2-1,.,TRBV10-3,TRBD2,TGTGCCATCAGCCCCGGACTAGCGGGGGGGCCGGATGAGCAGTTCTTC,CAISPGLAGGPDEQFF
TRBJ2-3,.,TRBV18,TRBD2,TGTGCCAGCTCACCCGGGGGGGATACGCAGTATTTT,CASSPGGDTQYF
TRBJ2-7,.,TRBV7-6,.,TGTGCCAGCAGCTCTTCGAGGGACACTGGGGCCTACGAGCAGTACTTC,CASSSSRDTGAYEQYF
TRBJ1-2,once,TRBV5-6,TRBD1,TGTGCCAGCAGCTTTTTGGGACAGGGGGGAGCTAACTATGGCTACACCTTC,CASSFLGQGGANYGYTF
TRBJ2-5,.,TRBV2,.,TGTGCCAGCAGTGACGTGGACAACGAAGAGACCCAGTACTTC,CASSDVDNEETQYF
TRBJ2-7,few,TRBV7-9,TRBD1,TGTGCCAGCAGCCCTCGGGACAGGGAATACGAGCAGTACTTC,CASSPRDREYEQYF
TRBJ1-4,.,TRBV25-1,TRBD1,TGTGCCAGCCAGAGGCGACAGGGAAATGGTGAAAAACTGTTTTTT,CASQRRQGNGEKLFF
TRBJ1-6,once,TRBV28,.,TGTGCCATCCGGGGGATTGATTCACCCCTCCACTTT,CAIRGIDSPLHF
TRBJ1-4,.,TRBV5-1,TRBD1,TGCGCCAGCAGCTTAGGGACAGGGGTTAGCTCTAATGAAAAACTGTTTTTT,CASSLGTGVSSNEKLFF
TRBJ1-1,.,TRBV27,TRBD1,TGTGCCAGCATCTTGGACAGGGGGGGTACTGAAGCTTTCTTT,CASILDRGGTEAFF
TRBJ1-3,.,TRBV5-8,TRBD1,TGTGCCAGCAGCTCTAGGGGACAGGGCTCTGGAAACACCATATATTTT,CASSSRGQGSGNTIYF
TRBJ2-7,.,TRBV27,TRBD1,TGTGCCAGCAGTCCCACAGGGGGATCCTACGAGCAGTACTTC,CASSPTGGSYEQYF
TRBJ2-7,.,TRBV27,.,TGTGCCAGCAGTTTACTTGCAGGGGTGAGCGAGCAGTACTTC,CASSLLAGVSEQYF
TRBJ2-7,.,TRBV5-4,.,TGTGCCAGCAGCCTCAGGGGTATTTACGAGCAGTACTTC,CASSLRGIYEQYF
TRBJ2-3,few,TRBV13,TRBD2,TGTGCCAGCAGCTCCCCCGCTAGCGGGAAGACAGATACGCAGTATTTT,CASSSPASGKTDTQYF